This T cell receptor beta chain was documented in a study of blood T cells in healthy people across ages. The study's findings and limits: Estimates drawn from one million T cells were deemed to understate diversity. Naive CD4+ cell counts and diversity both ran higher in long-lived than in aged donors. The fall in TCR beta diversity per million T cells was roughly linear with age.

This clonotype was picked up a small number of times. Its antigen is not known. A J-beta primer mix and a sample-barcoded 5' primer were used in a second PCR of about 7 to 12 cycles. TCRdb fed the 5' RACE reads into MiXCR, producing one record per CDR3 protein. The data hold approximately 1,000,000 distinct CDR3 sequences, with roughly 45% observed a single time. Peripheral blood, about 9.8 milliliters per donor, was collected. This CDR3 has 13 residues. Trimming removed 3 bases from V and 3 bases from J, with 8 bases in between. Germline values: CDR1 KGHSH, CDR2 LQKENI. The receptor's source is a woman in her fifties or sixties in good health. V is TRBV18 and J is TRBJ1-1; D unresolved. Material for sequencing was blood. The CDR3 region has the DNA TGTGCCAGCTCACCTACTACAGACACTGAAGCTTTCTTT. Protein: CASSPTTDTEAFF.